Listed below are T cell receptor beta chains from one sample, sequenced in a study of CXCR3-negative and CXCR3-positive naive CD8 T cells. TCRdb processed the 5' RACE reads again and assigns one entry to each CDR3 protein, with no DNA. This sample's table has about 85,000 distinct CDR3 sequences. Sequencing was performed on naive CXCR3+ CD8+ T cells from blood. The receptors were gathered from a human donor in good health. Some clones in this sample may be carry-over from other donors' samples. Each CDR3 is given with its conserved first and last residue.

v_call	j_call	cdr3_length	cdr3_aa
TRBV5-1	TRBJ2-3	14	CASSLGTAPDTQYF
TRBV20-1	TRBJ2-1	12	CSAMGPYNEQFF
TRBV10-3	TRBJ2-7	14	CAINEGSGSYEQYF
TRBV7-9	TRBJ1-4	13	CATMDSEGEKLFF
TRBV29-1	TRBJ2-7	12	CSVQKMGFEQYF
TRBV7-6	TRBJ1-1	13	CASSLDLNTEAFF
TRBV23-1	TRBJ2-1	16	CASSQSGLAGNNEQFF
TRBV4-2	TRBJ2-7	14	CASSQEPSAYEQYF
TRBV6-5	TRBJ2-1	11	CATTGGNEQFF
TRBV7-7	TRBJ1-1	13	CASSSDRDTEAFF
TRBV28	TRBJ2-1	14	CASRGLNDVDEQFF
TRBV7-2	TRBJ2-1	14	CASSFRTAGSPQFF
TRBV28	TRBJ2-2	16	CASRPTLSRLGGELFF
TRBV15	TRBJ2-3	14	CATSRVGDTDTQYF
TRBV29-1	TRBJ2-7	14	CSVRTRDGTYEQYF
TRBV6-6	TRBJ2-5	14	CASNTGAAGETQYF
TRBV29-1	TRBJ2-1	14	CSAPAGSSYNEQFF
TRBV29-1	TRBJ1-1	12	CSVGQPNTEAFF
TRBV28	TRBJ2-7	23	CASSLNWGLAGGGKGRGYYEQYF
TRBV11-1	TRBJ2-7	13	CASSLTAAYEQYF
TRBV7-9	TRBJ2-7	12	CASSSGIYEQYF
TRBV14	TRBJ2-2	15	CASSRLAGAGGELFF
TRBV10-3	TRBJ1-2	15	CAIYSSTGVFYGYTF
TRBV27	TRBJ2-7	18	CASSLSPFGAKGDYEQYF
TRBV28	TRBJ1-2	14	CASSLPGQLNGYTF
TRBV6-5	TRBJ2-7	14	CASSSGQGFYEQYF
TRBV28	TRBJ2-5	13	CASSWTLQETQYF
TRBV14	TRBJ2-1	15	CASSQVRTSLNEQFF
TRBV4-1	TRBJ1-5	13	CASSQDLNQPQHF
TRBV4-3	TRBJ2-7	14	CASSQEDSGYEQYF
TRBV29-1	TRBJ1-1	16	CSVETGAGHGNTEAFF
TRBV2	TRBJ2-1	15	CASSERVSSYNEQFF
TRBV7-6	TRBJ2-1	20	CASSPAPGTSGTNSYNEQFF
TRBV12-3/TRBV12-4	TRBJ2-5	13	CASSSGQQETQYF
TRBV28	TRBJ2-3	13	CASRSSSTDTQYF
TRBV2	TRBJ2-7	13	CASRLGGDYEQYF
TRBV11-2	TRBJ2-7	16	CASSQEPEMGYYEQYF
TRBV25-1	TRBJ2-1	15	CASLGKASSYNEQFF
TRBV12-3/TRBV12-4	TRBJ1-1	15	CASSSGQGWDGEAFF
TRBV13	TRBJ1-1	13	CASSLDTSAEAFF
TRBV29-1	TRBJ2-3	13	CSVEGTIPDTQYF
TRBV28	TRBJ2-1	15	CASSFGQGAYNVQFF
TRBV7-2	TRBJ2-3	14	CASSLDSFSGTQYF
TRBV7-9	TRBJ2-1	16	CASSLSWVDTGNEQLF
TRBV15	TRBJ2-7	14	CATSRAQGANEQYF
TRBV20-1	TRBJ2-7	13	CSASSNRADEQYF
TRBV25-1	TRBJ2-1	17	CASSEGHSLSSYDEQFF
TRBV20-1	TRBJ2-1	15	CSAVTDRASGNEQFF
TRBV7-3	TRBJ2-1	14	CASSPRGEANEQFF
TRBV7-6	TRBJ1-1	13	CASSSRGGAEAFF